These 9 T cell receptor beta chains were sequenced from one sample in a study of technical replicates of blood from a handful of donors. The method was immunoSEQ multiplex PCR; TCRdb's version includes in-frame clones alone and lacks a portion of them. The repertoire holds about 81,000 clones, with around 95% as singletons. Material for sequencing was T cells isolated from PBMCs. These receptor sequences come from a human donor in good health.

V gene TRBV7-6 combines with J gene TRBJ2-1; 13 nucleotides line up with TRBD2. The junction had 5 bases not matched to a gene; V was cut back by 5 bases and J by 7 bases. The CDR3 loop spans 15 amino acids. Germline values: CDR1 SGHVS, CDR2 FNYEAQ. As DNA, the CDR3 is TGTGCCAGCAGCCAACTAGCGGGAGGGCGTAATGAGCAGTTCTTC. Translated, it gives CASSQLAGGRNEQFF.

The genes are TRBV25-1 and TRBJ2-5, with D perhaps matching TRBD1 (5 bases). The CDR3 is 14 residues long. V lost 6 bases to trimming and J lost 5 bases, with 16 bases between them. Germline lookup yields CDR1 MGHDK and CDR2 SYGVNS. The CDR3: CASSLPGARETQYF. The CDR3, as DNA: TGTGCCAGCAGCCTCCCTGGGGCGCGGGAGACCCAGTACTTC.

This chain joins TRBV7-9 and TRBJ1-1; TRBD1 agrees at 8 bases. This CDR3 spans 13 amino acids. The V segment lost 6 bases and the J segment 3 bases; nucleotides outside the gene matches: 3. Germline V gene lookup returns CDR1 SEHNR and CDR2 FQNEAQ (reference sequence). CDR3 DNA sequence: TGTGCCAGCAGAACAGGGGGGGACACTGAAGCTTTCTTT. This encodes CASRTGGDTEAFF.

This sequence joins TRBV7-9 and TRBJ2-2, with 11 bases aligning to TRBD1. Trimming removed 5 bases from V and 4 bases from J; junction bases left unmatched: 3. Germline lookup yields CDR1 SEHNR and CDR2 FQNEAQ (reference sequence). The CDR3 is 15 residues long. The CDR3: CASSGTGGITGELFF. The CDR3 DNA follows: TGTGCCAGCAGCGGGACAGGGGGAATCACCGGGGAGCTGTTTTTT.

The chain employs TRBV7-2 and TRBJ1-4; D possibly corresponds to TRBD1 (6 bases). Germline V gene lookup returns CDR1 SGHTA and CDR2 FQGNSA. V dropped 1 base and J dropped 8 bases, with 8 bases sitting between them. The CDR3 consists of 13 residues. Here the CDR3 reads CASSLDREEKLFF. The DNA of the CDR3 is TGTGCCAGCAGCTTAGACAGGGAGGAAAAACTGTTTTTT.

The chain combines TRBV5-4 with TRBJ2-5; possible D gene TRBD2, 5 bases. Trimming pared 3 bases from V and 2 bases from J, leaving 17 bases between. CDR3 length equals 16 residues. Looked up from germline, CDR1 is SGHNT and CDR2 is YYREEE (reference sequence). The CDR3 is CASSYGLAKKQETQYF. CDR3 nucleotides: TGTGCCAGCAGCTATGGACTCGCCAAGAAACAAGAGACCCAGTACTTC.

The J gene is TRBJ1-4, the V gene TRBV18; no clear D gene. Germline CDR1 KGHSH, CDR2 LQKENI. The CDR3 is 14 residues long. Trimming shortened V by 3 bases and J by 7 bases, and 12 bases separated the two germline ends. The CDR3 DNA is TGTGCCAGCTCACCGGTCGGTCTAAGTGAAAAACTGTTTTTT. Translation gives CASSPVGLSEKLFF.

This clone was seen only once. The V call is TRBV29-1, the J call TRBJ2-7; TRBD2 matches at 9 bases. Per germline, CDR1 SQVTM and CDR2 ANQGSEA. This CDR3 comprises 12 residues. Trimming at V came to 4 bases and at J to 7 bases, leaving 5 bases not matched to a gene. CDR3 in DNA: TGCAGCGTTGTGGCGGGAGGGGAAGAGCAGTACTTC. It yields the protein CSVVAGGEEQYF.

CDR3 bases: TGCGCCAGCAGCCAAGAACTAGCGGGAGTAATTGTTGAGCAGTTCTTC. It encodes CASSQELAGVIVEQFF. J is TRBJ2-1 and V is TRBV4-1; 11 bases are a match to TRBD2. The CDR3 has 16 amino acids. The V gene's germline CDR1 is MGHRA and CDR2 YSYEKL. V lost 0 bases and J lost 9; bases outside the gene matches: 7.